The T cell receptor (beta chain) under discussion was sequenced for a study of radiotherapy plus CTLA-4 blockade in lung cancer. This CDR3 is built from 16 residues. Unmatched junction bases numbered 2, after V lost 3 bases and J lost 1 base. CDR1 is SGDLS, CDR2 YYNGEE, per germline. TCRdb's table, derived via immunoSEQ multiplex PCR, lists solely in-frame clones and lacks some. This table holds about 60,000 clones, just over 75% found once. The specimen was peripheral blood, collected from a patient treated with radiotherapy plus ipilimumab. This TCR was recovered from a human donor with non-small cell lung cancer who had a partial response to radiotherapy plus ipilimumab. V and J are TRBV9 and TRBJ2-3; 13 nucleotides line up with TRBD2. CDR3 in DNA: TGTGCCAGCAGCGCAGGACTAGCGGGGGGCACAGATACGCAGTATTTT. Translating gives CASSAGLAGGTDTQYF.